This section outlines one T cell receptor (beta chain) sequence together with its context. This clone was detected once. The antigen it binds to is not known. No much larger clone exists at a distance of one base, and base qualities are not known. The cohort comprised approximately 700 healthy bone marrow donors. At the time of sampling, all cohort members were nominally healthy, though unrecorded immune exposures were likely present. The donor tested CMV seropositive and was one of the 289 seropositive cohort members. A peripheral blood sample was provided by each donor, and peripheral blood mononuclear cells were used for TCR beta sequencing. The Qiagen DNeasy Blood Extraction Kit was used to extract genomic DNA from the blood cell samples. The CDR1 and CDR2 encoded by the germline V gene are SGDLS and YYNGEE. The CDR3 has 14 amino acids, counting the end cysteine and phenylalanine. Only the CDR3 DNA stays, 42 bases, in frame from base 1. Trimming removed 0 bases from V and 6 bases from J; the gene matches leave 4 bases unexplained.

The entry originates in a study of cytomegalovirus exposure and HLA in healthy donors listed by TCRdb under 2017. Looking at the study overall: According to an earlier analysis of 587 of the donors, roughly 180 million T cells yielded roughly 100 million unique TCR beta sequences and approximately 280 Gb of sequence data. An early release covering roughly 640 HLA-typed donors comprised about 300 gigabases of sequencing data and approximately 85 million unique TCR sequences. The genetic ancestry cluster associated with self-reported Caucasian donors included 81% of the roughly 400 genotyped donors. The study aimed to test whether signatures of past pathogen exposure could be identified by cataloging public T cell receptors. The T cell repertoires of 666 subjects were profiled by immunosequencing and related to cytomegalovirus serostatus. Along with the roughly 700-subject first cohort, a separate validation cohort of over 90 different subjects was used. The study combined high-throughput TCR immunosequencing, statistical association of individual TCRs with disease status, and machine learning to predict cytomegalovirus infection status. A later analysis re-examined previously published TCR beta repertoires from more than 550 donors and added high-resolution HLA genotyping to investigate patterns of TCR occurrence. Rather than using new phenotypic data, the later analysis identified candidate immune exposures from TCR beta sequences and from how often those sequences occurred across donors. In an earlier analysis of a few hundred of the donors, high-throughput TCR beta sequencing was used to judge whether each TCR beta V gene segment behaved as functional or pseudogenic. Donor age, sex, ethnicity and CMV serostatus were collected together with the repertoire data. In a later genetic analysis, genome-wide SNP genotypes for 398 of the 666 donors were used, and that subset was treated as a discovery cohort. All discovery cohort repertoires had been generated on a single sequencing platform. Class I and class II HLA loci were covered by the typing at four-digit resolution. Typing coverage varied by locus: roughly 629-640 donors for A, B, C, DRB1 and DQB1; about 520 for DQA1; about 590 for DPA1; roughly 450 for DPB1. Several DR-DQ haplotypes were handled as single units for association and clustering because linkage in the cohort was strong. Across approximately 420 genotyped donors of the cohort, an average of about 250,000 unique TCR beta nucleotide sequences per donor were sequenced, and roughly 20% of those sequences were non-productive. General findings and caveats noted by the study authors: A further reported finding was that TCR beta sequences accurately predicted the HLA-A and HLA-B alleles for most subjects in the first cohort. It was suggested by the authors that the approach could potentially be generalized to other disease states and immunological phenotypes. According to a later analysis, most CMV-associated TCR beta chains appeared to be HLA-restricted, and the HLA associations seemed to be driven largely by CMV exposure. The only immune exposure information available for the cohort was CMV serostatus. Correlated functional status among segregating V segments might be attributable to linkage disequilibrium, but an unknown experimental factor could not be ruled out. The classifier was reported to diagnose cytomegalovirus status with high specificity and sensitivity in both the original cohort and the validation cohort. Compared with equally common non-associated chains, HLA-associated TCR beta chains in a later analysis were more clonally expanded and had lower generation probabilities. In a later analysis, several top co-occurrence clusters were reported to appear linked to parvovirus B19, influenza, CMV and Epstein-Barr virus. A later genetic analysis associated a missense DCLRE1C variant with V-gene and J-gene trimming of TCR beta chains, and an independent cohort replicated the association. When HLA alleles, especially DR and DQ, strongly co-occurred, attributing TCR associations to individual alleles was difficult. Over 15 rarely observed V segments, including chromosome 9 orphons, were excluded from the earlier analysis of some 590 of the donors because counts were too low. In vitro tests confirmed that a few of the cytomegalovirus-associated TCR beta chains recognize cytomegalovirus antigens. In the study, 150 to 200 TCR beta chains were listed as associated with cytomegalovirus. A cluster of highly shared sequence variants was judged likely to represent a technical artifact of the sequencing pipeline. At a false discovery rate of 0.05, a later analysis linked around 17,000 TCR beta sequences to specific HLA alleles. While some public TCRs were present in many individuals, most TCR sequences turned up only very rarely across donors. Some IMGT-functional V segments, including TRBV6-2 and TRBV6-3, could not be distinguished by the 87-base-pair reads and were therefore excluded. Sequencing depth was assumed to be roughly uniform across donors in the presence/absence analyses, though that assumption may not hold. Because some donors lacked HLA typing at each locus, the association tests relied only on the typed subset. According to a later genetic analysis, donors in an Asian-associated ancestry cluster had fewer N-insertions in productive TCRs than the approximately 650-donor mean. A later analysis found that TCR association rates varied across HLA loci, with DRB1 alleles showing the most associated TCRs and HLA-C alleles the fewest. This cohort had only TCR beta chains sequenced, and the lack of alpha or paired-chain data limited which features could be detected. An earlier analysis of several hundred of the donors showed that most TCR beta V segments appeared in productive rearrangements either about 87% or about 30% of the time, which broadly matched IMGT annotations.

Library prep was done by the immunoSEQ multiplex PCR assay. For the multiplex PCR, a mixture combining 60 forward primers for TCR Vbeta segments and 13 reverse primers for TCR Jbeta segments was used. A multiplex PCR assay on genomic DNA amplified the CDR3 region of rearranged TCR beta genes. The amplified TCR beta libraries were sequenced on the Illumina HiSeq System as 87-base-pair reads. In the original analysis: Across the 500 to 700 repertoires, a later analysis counted some 81 million unique TCR beta chains, roughly 11 million of which were shared by at least two donors. Raw reads were error-corrected and collapsed into unique sequences by a nearest-neighbor algorithm in which closely related sequences were merged to remove PCR and sequencing errors. CDR3 sequences were aligned to IMGT reference sequences to assign V, D and J gene segments. For a sequence to be retained, a match of at least six nucleotides was required to both a V gene segment and a J gene segment. Rearrangements were classified as productive when the CDR3 lacked stop codons and remained in frame with V and J, and all other rearrangements were classified as non-productive. CDR3 was defined according to IMGT convention as the region running from the second conserved V-encoded cysteine to the conserved J-encoded phenylalanine. The earlier analysis of fewer than 700 of the donors excluded sequences that lacked an unambiguous match to a single V gene segment. An earlier analysis of 500 to 600 of the donors classified V segments as functional when productive rearrangements were above 56.7% and as segregating when the standard deviation between donors was above 5%. A statistical classification framework was developed to diagnose cytomegalovirus status using the catalog of TCR beta chain sequences. A later analysis assigned V and J genes by comparing TCR nucleotide sequences with IMGT/GENE-DB human TR gene sequences. In a later analysis, CDR3 sequences and most-parsimonious VDJ recombination scenarios were assigned using the TCRdist pipeline. In a later analysis, each TCR beta chain was defined by its CDR3 amino acid sequence together with its V-gene family, and reads without a unique V-gene family were excluded. A later analysis removed 600 or so highly shared, low-generation-probability nucleotide sequences to deal with suspected cross-contamination and a sequencing artifact. In a later analysis, a clonal expansion index was calculated for each public chain from normalized within-repertoire ranks of inferred template counts. In a later analysis, generation probabilities were computed with a VDJ recombination model fitted to out-of-frame rearrangements, and the resulting probabilities were checked against IGoR. Hypergeometric tests were used in a later analysis to score TCR-TCR, TCR-HLA and TCR-CMV co-occurrence, with a repertoire-size bias correction applied to the TCR pairs. A later analysis estimated false discovery rates by permuting HLA or CMV assignments 20 times. In a later analysis, co-occurring TCRs were grouped with DBSCAN, and TCRdist sequence similarity was added when clustering was performed within HLA-allele-positive subsets. Co-occurrence clustering excluded repertoires with fewer than 30,000 or more than 120,000 public chains, plus five with anomalous nucleotide sharing. The table comes from immuneACCESS by way of TCRdb, which keeps in-frame sequences with V and J called. Part of the clones is missing from these tables; in studies checked, under half for an unresolved V gene and the rest for unknown reasons. The DNA was the basis for D and trimming; V, J and clone size are from that table. Present in this sample are about 300,000 clones, 86% of which were seen just once. The ten largest clones take up roughly 4% of the sample.

The receptor comes from a man aged 40-50 years in good health and CMV-seropositive. The sample consisted of PBMCs. The chain couples TRBV9 to TRBJ1-2; 8 middle bases align to TRBD1. The sequence in DNA is TGTGCCAGCAGCGTAGGACAGGGGAAGAATGGCTACACCTTC. Translated, it reads CASSVGQGKNGYTF.